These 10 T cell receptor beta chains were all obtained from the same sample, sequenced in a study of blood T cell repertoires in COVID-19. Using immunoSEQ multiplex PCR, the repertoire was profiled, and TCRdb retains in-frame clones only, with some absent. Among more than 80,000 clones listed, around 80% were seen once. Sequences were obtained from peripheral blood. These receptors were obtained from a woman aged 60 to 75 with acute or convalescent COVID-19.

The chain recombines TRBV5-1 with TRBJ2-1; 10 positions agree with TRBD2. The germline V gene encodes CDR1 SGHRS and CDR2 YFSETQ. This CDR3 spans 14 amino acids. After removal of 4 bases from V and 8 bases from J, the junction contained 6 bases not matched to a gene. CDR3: CASSRSGRGDEQFF. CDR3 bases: TGCGCCAGCAGCCGGAGCGGGAGGGGTGATGAGCAGTTCTTC.

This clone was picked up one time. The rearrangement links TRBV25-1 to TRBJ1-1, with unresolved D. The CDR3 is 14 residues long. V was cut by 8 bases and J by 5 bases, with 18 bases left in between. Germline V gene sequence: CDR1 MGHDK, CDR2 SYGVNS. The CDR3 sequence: CASSPGRGMTEAFF. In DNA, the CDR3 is TGTGCCAGCTCCCCGGGGAGAGGGATGACTGAAGCTTTCTTT.

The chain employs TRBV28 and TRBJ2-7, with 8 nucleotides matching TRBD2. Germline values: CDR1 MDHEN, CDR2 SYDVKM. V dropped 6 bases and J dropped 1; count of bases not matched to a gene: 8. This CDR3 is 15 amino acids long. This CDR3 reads CASSPRGGSSYEQYF. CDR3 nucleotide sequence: TGTGCCAGCAGCCCACGGGGGGGGTCTTCCTACGAGCAGTACTTC.

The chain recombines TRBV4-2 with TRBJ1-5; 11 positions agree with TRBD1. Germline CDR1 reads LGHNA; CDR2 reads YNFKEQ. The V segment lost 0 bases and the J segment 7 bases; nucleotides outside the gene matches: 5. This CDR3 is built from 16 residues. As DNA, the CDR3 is TGTGCCAGCAGCCAAGAAAAGGACAGGGGGCCCCAGCCCCAGCATTTT. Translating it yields CASSQEKDRGPQPQHF.

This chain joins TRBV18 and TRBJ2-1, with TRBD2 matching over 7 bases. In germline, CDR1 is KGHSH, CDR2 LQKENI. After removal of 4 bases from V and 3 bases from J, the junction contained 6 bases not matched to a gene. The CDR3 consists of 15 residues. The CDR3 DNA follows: TGTGCCAGCTCACAGAGCGGGACTAACTACAATGAGCAGTTCTTC. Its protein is CASSQSGTNYNEQFF. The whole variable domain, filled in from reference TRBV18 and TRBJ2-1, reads NAGVMQNPRHLVRRRGQEARLRCSPMKGHSHVYWYRQLPEEGLKFMVYLQKENIIDESGMPKERFSAEFPKEGPSILRIQQVVRGDSAAYFCASSQSGTNYNEQFFGPGTRLTVL.

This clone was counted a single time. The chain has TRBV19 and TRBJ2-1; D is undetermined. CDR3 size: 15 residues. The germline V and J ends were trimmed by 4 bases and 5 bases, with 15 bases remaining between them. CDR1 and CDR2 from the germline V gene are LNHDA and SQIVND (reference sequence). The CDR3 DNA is TGTGCCAGTAGTACCTCAGCGTCACCCCACAATGAGCAGTTCTTC. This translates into CASSTSASPHNEQFF.

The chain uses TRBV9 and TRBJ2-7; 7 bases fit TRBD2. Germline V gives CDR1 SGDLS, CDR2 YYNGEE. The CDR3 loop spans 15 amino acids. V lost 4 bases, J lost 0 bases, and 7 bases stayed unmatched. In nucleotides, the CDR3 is TGTGCCAGCAGCCCCCGGGCTAGCGGCTCCTACGAGCAGTACTTC. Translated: CASSPRASGSYEQYF.

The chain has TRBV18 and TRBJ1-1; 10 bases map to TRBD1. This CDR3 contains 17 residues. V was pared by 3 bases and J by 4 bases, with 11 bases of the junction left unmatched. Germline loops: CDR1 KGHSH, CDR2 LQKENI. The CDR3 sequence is CASSPRPGTGVSTEAFF. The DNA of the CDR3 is TGTGCCAGCTCACCTCGTCCCGGGACAGGGGTGAGCACTGAAGCTTTCTTT.

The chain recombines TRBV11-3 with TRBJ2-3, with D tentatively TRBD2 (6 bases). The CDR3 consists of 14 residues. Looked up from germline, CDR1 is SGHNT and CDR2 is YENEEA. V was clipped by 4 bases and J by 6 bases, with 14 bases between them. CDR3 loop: CASSYGTLGDTQYF. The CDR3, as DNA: TGTGCCAGCAGCTACGGGACTCTAGGGGATACGCAGTATTTT.

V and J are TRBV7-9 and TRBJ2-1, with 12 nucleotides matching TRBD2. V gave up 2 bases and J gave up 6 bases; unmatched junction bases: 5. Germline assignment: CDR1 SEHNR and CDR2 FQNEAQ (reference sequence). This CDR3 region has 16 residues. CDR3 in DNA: TGTGCCAGCAGCTTATGGGCTAGCGGGAGGGGCAATGAGCAGTTCTTC. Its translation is CASSLWASGRGNEQFF.